This T cell receptor beta chain was identified in a study of CD8+ T cells in alopecia areata. Study information: Treated individuals took tofacitinib by mouth, 5 to 10 mg twice daily. Study-level findings and limits: Mice showed clearer TCR sharing than patients did, a gap that was possibly HLA-related. Elevated clonality characterized lesional scalp relative to normal scalp, particularly in alopecia totalis/universalis.

The sequencing template was cDNA reverse transcribed from extracted RNA. Method: immunoSEQ multiplex PCR; TCRdb's copy keeps in-frame clones and lacks some. The table lists about 160,000 clones, less than 80% of them singletons, with 13% to 15% in the top ten. The CDR3 consists of 13 residues. Germline values: CDR1 SGHAT, CDR2 FQDESV (reference sequence). After removal of 5 bases from V and 10 bases from J, the junction contained 10 bases not matched to a gene. Treatment specified: oral pan-JAK inhibitor, 5-10 mg twice daily. This clone was seen a single time. Its antigen is not identified. The rearrangement links TRBV11-1 to TRBJ2-5; 7 positions agree with TRBD2. This clonotype originated in a human donor with alopecia areata. This sample comprised CD4+ T cells sorted from blood, obtained at week 24, from a patient treated with tofacitinib. Here the CDR3 DNA reads TGTGCCAGCAGCCTAACAGCGAGCGGGGACCAGTACTTC. Encoded protein: CASSLTASGDQYF. Complete variable domain (other parts from reference TRBV11-1 and TRBJ2-5): EAEVAQSPRYKITEKSQAVAFWCDPISGHATLYWYRQILGQGPELLVQFQDESVVDDSQLPKDRFSAERLKGVDSTLKIQPAELGDSAMYLCASSLTASGDQYFGPGTRLLVL.